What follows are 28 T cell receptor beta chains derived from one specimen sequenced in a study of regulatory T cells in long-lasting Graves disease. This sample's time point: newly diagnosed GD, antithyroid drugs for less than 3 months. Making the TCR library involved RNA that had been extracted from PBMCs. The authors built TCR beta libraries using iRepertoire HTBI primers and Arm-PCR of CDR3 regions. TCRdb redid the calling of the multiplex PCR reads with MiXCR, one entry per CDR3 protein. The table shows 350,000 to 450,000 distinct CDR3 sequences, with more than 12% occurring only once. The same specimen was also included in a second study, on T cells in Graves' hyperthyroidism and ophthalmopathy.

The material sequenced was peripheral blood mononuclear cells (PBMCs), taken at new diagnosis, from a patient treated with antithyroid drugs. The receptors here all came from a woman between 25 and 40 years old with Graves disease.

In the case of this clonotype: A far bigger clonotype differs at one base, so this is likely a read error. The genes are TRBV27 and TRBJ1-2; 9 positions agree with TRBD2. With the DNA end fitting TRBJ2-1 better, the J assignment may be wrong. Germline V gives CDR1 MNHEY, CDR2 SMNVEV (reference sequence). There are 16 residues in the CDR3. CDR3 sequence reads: CASSAQTSGWVREQFF. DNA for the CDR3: TGTGCCAGCAGTGCCCAGACTAGCGGTTGGGTACGTGAGCAGTTCTTC.

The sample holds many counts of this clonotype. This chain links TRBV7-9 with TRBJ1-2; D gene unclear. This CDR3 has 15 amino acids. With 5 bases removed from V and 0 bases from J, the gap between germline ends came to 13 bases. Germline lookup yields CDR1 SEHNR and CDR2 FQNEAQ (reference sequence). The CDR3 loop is CASSPSAGSNYGYTF. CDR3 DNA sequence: TGTGCCAGCAGCCCCTCGGCCGGGTCTAACTATGGCTACACCTTC.

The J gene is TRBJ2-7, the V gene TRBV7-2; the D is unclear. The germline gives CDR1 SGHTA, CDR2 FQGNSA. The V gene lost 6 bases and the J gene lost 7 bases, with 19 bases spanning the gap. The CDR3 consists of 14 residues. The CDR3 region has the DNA TGTGCCAGCAGTCCAACCGGACCCACCCGGGAGCAGTACTTC. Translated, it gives CASSPTGPTREQYF.

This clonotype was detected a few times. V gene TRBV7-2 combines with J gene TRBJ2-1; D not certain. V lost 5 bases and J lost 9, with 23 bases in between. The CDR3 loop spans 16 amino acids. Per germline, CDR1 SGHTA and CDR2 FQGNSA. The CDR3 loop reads CASSLTVSFGAGEQFF. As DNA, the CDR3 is TGTGCCAGCAGCCTCACCGTCTCATTTGGTGCCGGTGAGCAGTTCTTC. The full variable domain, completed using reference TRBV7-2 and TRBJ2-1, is GAGVSQSPSNKVTEKGKDVELRCDPISGHTALYWYRQSLGQGLEFLIYFQGNSAPDKSGLPSDRFSAERTGGSVSTLTIQRTQQEDSAVYLCASSLTVSFGAGEQFFGPGTRLTVL.

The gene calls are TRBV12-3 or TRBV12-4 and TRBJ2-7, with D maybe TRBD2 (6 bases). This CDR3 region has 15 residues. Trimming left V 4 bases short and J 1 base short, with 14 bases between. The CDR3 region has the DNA TGTGCCAGCAGTTCTGTGGGGACTGAATCCTACGAGCAGTACTTC. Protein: CASSSVGTESYEQYF.

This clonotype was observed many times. CDR3 sequence reads: CASSPGVTSNQPQHF. The DNA for the CDR3 is TGTGCCAGCAGCCCGGGAGTCACTAGCAATCAGCCCCAGCATTTT. The chain recombines TRBV6-2 or TRBV6-3 with TRBJ1-5, with D hard to call. The CDR3 is made up of 15 amino acids. V was clipped by 6 bases and J by 0 bases, with 12 bases between them. Germline V lookup: CDR1 MNHEY, CDR2 SVGEGT.

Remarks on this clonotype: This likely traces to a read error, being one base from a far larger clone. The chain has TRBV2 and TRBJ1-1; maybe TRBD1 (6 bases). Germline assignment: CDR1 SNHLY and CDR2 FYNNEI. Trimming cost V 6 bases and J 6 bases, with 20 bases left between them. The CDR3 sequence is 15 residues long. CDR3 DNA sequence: TGTGCCAGCAGCGGGCAGGGGATTGACCTCGCTGAAGCTTTCTTT. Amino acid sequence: CASSGQGIDLAEAFF.

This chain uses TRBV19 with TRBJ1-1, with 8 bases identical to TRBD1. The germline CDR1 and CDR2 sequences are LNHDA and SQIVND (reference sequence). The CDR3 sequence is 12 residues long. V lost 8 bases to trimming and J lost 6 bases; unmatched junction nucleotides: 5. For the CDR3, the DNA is TGTGCCAGTCGACAGGGGATCGCTGAAGCTTTCTTT. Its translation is CASRQGIAEAFF. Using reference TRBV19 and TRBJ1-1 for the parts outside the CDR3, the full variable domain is DGGITQSPKYLFRKEGQNVTLSCEQNLNHDAMYWYRQDPGQGLRLIYYSQIVNDFQKGDIAEGYSVSREKKESFPLTVTSAQKNPTAFYLCASRQGIAEAFFGQGTRLTVV.

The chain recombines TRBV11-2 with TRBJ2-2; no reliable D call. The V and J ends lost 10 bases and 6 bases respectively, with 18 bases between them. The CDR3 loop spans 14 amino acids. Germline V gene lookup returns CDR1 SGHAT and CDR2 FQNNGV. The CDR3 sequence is CATALQSGPGELFF. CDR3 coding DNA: TGTGCCACCGCCCTCCAATCCGGTCCCGGGGAGCTGTTTTTT.

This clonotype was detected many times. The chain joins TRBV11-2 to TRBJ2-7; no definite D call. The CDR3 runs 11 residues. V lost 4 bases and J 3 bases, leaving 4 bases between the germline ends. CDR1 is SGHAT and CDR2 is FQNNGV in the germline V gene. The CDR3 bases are TGTGCCAGCAGCTCACACTACGAGCAGTACTTC. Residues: CASSSHYEQYF.

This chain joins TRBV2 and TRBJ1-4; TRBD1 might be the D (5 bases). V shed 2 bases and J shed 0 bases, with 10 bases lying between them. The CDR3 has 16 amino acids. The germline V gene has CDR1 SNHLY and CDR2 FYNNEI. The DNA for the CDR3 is TGTGCCAGCAGTGAAATTGACAGCGCAACTAATGAAAAACTGTTTTTT. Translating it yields CASSEIDSATNEKLFF.

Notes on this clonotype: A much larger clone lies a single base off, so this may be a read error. CDR3 bases: TGTGCCGGCAGCTTGGGGACGGGAGAGAGAAATGAGCAGTTCTTC. The encoded protein is CAGSLGTGERNEQFF. This chain joins TRBV5-8 and TRBJ2-1; the D gene is possibly TRBD2 (6 bases). The germline V gene encodes CDR1 SGHTS and CDR2 YDEGEE. CDR3 length: 15 residues.

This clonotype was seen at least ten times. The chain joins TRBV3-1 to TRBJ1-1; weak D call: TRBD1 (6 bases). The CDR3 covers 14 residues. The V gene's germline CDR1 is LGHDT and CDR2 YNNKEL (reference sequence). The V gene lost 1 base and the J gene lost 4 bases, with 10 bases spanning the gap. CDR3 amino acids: CASSQAPGATEAFF. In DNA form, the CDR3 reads TGTGCCAGCAGCCAAGCCCCGGGGGCCACTGAAGCTTTCTTT.

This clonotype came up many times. The CDR3, as DNA: TGCAGTGCTGTCGGCTGGCTAGCGGGGCACTCTTTGGGCTACGAGCAGTACTTC. Residues: CSAVGWLAGHSLGYEQYF. The chain couples TRBV20-1 to TRBJ2-7; TRBD2 matches at 9 bases. Trimming at V came to 5 bases and at J to 3 bases, leaving 20 bases not matched to a gene. Germline V gene sequence: CDR1 DFQATT, CDR2 SNEGSKA (reference sequence). This CDR3 comprises 18 residues.

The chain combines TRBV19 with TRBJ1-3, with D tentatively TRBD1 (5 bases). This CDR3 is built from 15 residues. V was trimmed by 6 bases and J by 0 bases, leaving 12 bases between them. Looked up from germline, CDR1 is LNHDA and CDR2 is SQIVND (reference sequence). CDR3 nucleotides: TGTGCCAGTAGGGGACTGTATCTCTCTGGAAACACCATATATTTT. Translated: CASRGLYLSGNTIYF. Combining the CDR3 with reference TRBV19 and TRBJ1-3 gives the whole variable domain DGGITQSPKYLFRKEGQNVTLSCEQNLNHDAMYWYRQDPGQGLRLIYYSQIVNDFQKGDIAEGYSVSREKKESFPLTVTSAQKNPTAFYLCASRGLYLSGNTIYFGEGSWLTVV.

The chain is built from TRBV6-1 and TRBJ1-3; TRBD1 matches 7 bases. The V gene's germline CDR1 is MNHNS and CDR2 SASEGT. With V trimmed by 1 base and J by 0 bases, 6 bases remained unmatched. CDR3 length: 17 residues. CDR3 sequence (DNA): TGTGCCAGCAGTGAAGTCCCCGGGACAGTCTCTGGAAACACCATATATTTT. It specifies CASSEVPGTVSGNTIYF.

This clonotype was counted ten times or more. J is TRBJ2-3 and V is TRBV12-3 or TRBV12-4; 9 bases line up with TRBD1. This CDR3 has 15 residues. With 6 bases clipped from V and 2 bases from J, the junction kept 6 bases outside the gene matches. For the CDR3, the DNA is TGTGCCAGCAGCCAAGGACAGGGGATCACAGATACGCAGTATTTT. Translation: CASSQGQGITDTQYF.

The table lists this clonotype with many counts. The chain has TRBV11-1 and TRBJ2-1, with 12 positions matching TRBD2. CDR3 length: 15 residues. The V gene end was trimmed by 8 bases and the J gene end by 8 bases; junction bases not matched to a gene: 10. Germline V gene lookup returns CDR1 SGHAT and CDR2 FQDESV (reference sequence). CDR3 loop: CASRPSGRAKDEQFF. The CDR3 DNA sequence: TGTGCCAGCCGCCCTAGCGGGAGGGCTAAGGATGAGCAGTTCTTC.

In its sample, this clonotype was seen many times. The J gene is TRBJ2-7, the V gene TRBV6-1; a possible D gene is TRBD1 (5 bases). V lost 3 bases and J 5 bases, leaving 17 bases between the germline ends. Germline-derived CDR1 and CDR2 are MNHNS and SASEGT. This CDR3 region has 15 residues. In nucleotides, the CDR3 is TGTGCCAGCAGTGAGGGGCTAGGCCTCTCGAACGAGCAGTACTTC. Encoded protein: CASSEGLGLSNEQYF.

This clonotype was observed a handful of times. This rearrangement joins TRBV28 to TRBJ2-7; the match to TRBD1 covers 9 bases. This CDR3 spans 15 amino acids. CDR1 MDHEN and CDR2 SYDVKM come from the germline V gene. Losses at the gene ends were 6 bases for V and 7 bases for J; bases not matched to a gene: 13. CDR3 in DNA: TGTGCCAGCAGCGTCAGGGGACAGGGTCTGGGTGAGCAGTACTTC. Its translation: CASSVRGQGLGEQYF.

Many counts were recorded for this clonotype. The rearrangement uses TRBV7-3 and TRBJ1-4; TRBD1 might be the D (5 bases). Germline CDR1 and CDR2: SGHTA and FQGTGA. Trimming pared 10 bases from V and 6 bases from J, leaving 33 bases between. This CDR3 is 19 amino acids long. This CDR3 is CANPYYGSFRQGGDEKLFF. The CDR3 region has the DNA TGTGCCAACCCTTACTATGGATCGTTTCGTCAGGGCGGTGATGAAAAACTGTTTTTT.

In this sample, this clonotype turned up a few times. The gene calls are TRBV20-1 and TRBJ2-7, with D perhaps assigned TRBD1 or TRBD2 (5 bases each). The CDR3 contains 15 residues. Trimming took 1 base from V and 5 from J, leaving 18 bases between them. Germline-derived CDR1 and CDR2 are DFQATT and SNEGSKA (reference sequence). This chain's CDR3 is CSARGGFSGLDEQYF. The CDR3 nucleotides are TGCAGTGCTAGAGGGGGGTTTTCGGGGCTAGACGAGCAGTACTTC.

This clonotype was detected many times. The CDR3 nucleotides read TGTGCCTGGAGTGGCCCCTTCTACATCACTGAAGCTTTCTTT. Protein: CAWSGPFYITEAFF. V usage is TRBV30 and J usage is TRBJ1-1; D is uncertain. CDR3 size: 14 residues. V was pared by 1 base and J by 4 bases, with 13 bases between. Per the germline V gene, CDR1 is GTSNPN and CDR2 is SVGIG (reference sequence).

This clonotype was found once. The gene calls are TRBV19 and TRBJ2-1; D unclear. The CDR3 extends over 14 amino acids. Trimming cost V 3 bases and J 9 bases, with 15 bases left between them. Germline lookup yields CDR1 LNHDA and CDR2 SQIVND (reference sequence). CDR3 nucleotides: TGTGCCAGTAGTATCCCCGGAAGGGATCTTGAGCAGTTCTTC. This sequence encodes CASSIPGRDLEQFF. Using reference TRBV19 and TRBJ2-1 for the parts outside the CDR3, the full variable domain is DGGITQSPKYLFRKEGQNVTLSCEQNLNHDAMYWYRQDPGQGLRLIYYSQIVNDFQKGDIAEGYSVSREKKESFPLTVTSAQKNPTAFYLCASSIPGRDLEQFFGPGTRLTVL.

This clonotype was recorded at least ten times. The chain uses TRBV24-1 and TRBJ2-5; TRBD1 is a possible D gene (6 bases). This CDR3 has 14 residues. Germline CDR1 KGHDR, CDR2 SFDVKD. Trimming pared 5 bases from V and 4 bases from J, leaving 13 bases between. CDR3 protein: CATSGIQGGETQYF. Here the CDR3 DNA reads TGTGCCACCAGTGGAATACAGGGTGGAGAGACCCAGTACTTC.

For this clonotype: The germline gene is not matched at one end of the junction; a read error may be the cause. The CDR3 region is CASSYSRFNQPQHF. The DNA of the CDR3 is TGTGCCAGCAGTTACTCGAGGTTCAATCAGCCCCAGCATTTT. J is TRBJ1-5 and V is TRBV6-4; D is unclear. The CDR3 sequence is 14 residues long. The germline gives CDR1 MRHNA, CDR2 SNTAGT.

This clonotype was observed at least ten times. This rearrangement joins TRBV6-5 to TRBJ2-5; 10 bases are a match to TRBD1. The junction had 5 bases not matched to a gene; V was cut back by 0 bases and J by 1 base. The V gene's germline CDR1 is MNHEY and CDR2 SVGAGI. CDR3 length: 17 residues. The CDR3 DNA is TGTGCCAGCAGTTACTCCCCGGGACAGGGGCCCCAAGAGACCCAGTACTTC. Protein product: CASSYSPGQGPQETQYF.

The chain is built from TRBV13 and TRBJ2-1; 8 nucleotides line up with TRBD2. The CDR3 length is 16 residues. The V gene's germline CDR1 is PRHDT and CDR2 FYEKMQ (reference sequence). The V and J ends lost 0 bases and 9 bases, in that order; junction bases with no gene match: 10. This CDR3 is CASSLGLREGRSEQFF. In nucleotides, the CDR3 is TGTGCCAGCAGCTTAGGCCTTCGGGAGGGCCGAAGTGAGCAGTTCTTC.